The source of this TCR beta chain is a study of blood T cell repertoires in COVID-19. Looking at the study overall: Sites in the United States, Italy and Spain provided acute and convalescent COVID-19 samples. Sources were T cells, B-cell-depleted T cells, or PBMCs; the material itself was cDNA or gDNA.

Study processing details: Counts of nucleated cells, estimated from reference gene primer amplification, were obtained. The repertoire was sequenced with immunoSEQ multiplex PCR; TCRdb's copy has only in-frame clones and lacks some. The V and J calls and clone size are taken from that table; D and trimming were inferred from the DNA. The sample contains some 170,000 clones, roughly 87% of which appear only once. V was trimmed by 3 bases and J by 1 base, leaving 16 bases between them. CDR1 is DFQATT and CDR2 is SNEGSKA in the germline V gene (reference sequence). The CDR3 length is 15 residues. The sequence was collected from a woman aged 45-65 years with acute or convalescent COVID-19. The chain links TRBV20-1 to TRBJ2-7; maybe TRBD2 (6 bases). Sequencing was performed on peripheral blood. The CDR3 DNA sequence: TGCAGTGCTAGTTCGGCCAGCGGGCCTTCCTACGAGCAGTACTTC. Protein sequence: CSASSASGPSYEQYF.